One T cell receptor beta chain is described in this entry. No antigen is known for it. No qualities accompany the bases; no much larger clone lies one base away. Sequencing used an Illumina NovaSeq 6000. TCRalpha and TCRbeta cDNA libraries were built by 5'RACE with constant-segment primers, adding sample barcodes and unique molecular identifiers. Trizol reagent was used to extract RNA from every sample. Amplification of the libraries took two PCR steps, and the second step added a second sample barcode plus Illumina TruSeq adapters. Sequencing of libraries was performed on an Illumina NovaSeq with 2 x 150 bp paired-end reads. Concerning the study's data processing: The reads were demultiplexed and collapsed into UMI-guided consensus sequences using migec v1.2.7. Using mixcr v2.1.11, UMI consensuses were aligned to TRA and TRB V and J templates and then assembled into clonotypes. Clonotypes were classified as expanded or contracted when called significant by both edgeR and NoisET, with noise models trained on biological replicates. For edgeR calls, a false discovery rate-adjusted p below 0.01 and a log2 fold-change threshold of 1 were applied. As an exploratory analysis of dynamics, max-normalized trajectories of the 1000 most abundant clonotypes were examined by PCA with hierarchical clustering. The CD4 or CD8 phenotype of responding clones was assigned using the separately sequenced CD4+ and CD8+ repertoires. Through fastp at Q25 and MiXCR, TCRdb rebuilt clones from the public reads, retaining in-frame beta chains. Rows with one shared CDR3 protein collapse into an entry with the most common genes and DNA. The V and J calls were not made by the authors but by TCRdb's processing. The sample data list approximately 42,000 distinct CDR3 sequences, and roughly 7.2% of these were observed just once. The biggest ten clones account for 0.79% of the sample.

Ficoll-Paque density gradient centrifugation was the method used to isolate PBMCs. The data were obtained in a study of T-cell memory formation after mild COVID-19 (dated by TCRdb to 2020 to 2022). With regard to the full study: Most TCR sequence clusters were specific to one of the two donors. Longitudinal TCRalpha and TCRbeta repertoire sequencing tracked T-cell clones expanding and contracting after mild COVID-19 in a couple of donors. Two young, previously healthy adult volunteers, one female and one male, were included in the cohort.

Its CDR3 holds 14 amino acids, cysteine through phenylalanine. Only the CDR3 DNA stays, 42 bases, in frame from base 1. V was cut back by 1 base and J by 8 bases, leaving a gap of 11 bases between them. The germline V gene (reference sequence) yields SEHNR for CDR1 and FQNEAQ for CDR2. The investigation overall reported the following: The study covered only a couple of mild cases, and larger cohorts including severe cases with pre-infection samples were considered necessary. SARS-CoV-2 specificity was not confirmed for the second-wave clones peaking on day 37. Contracting CD4+ clones were located mainly in the CM and EM memory subsets, whereas CD8+ clones were found to be enriched in EMRA. Clones contracting from day 15 to 85 had balanced CD4/CD8 phenotypes, while a second wave expanding from day 15 to 37 was biased towards CD4+. Some responding clones were found in pre-infection memory, which suggests that pre-existing cross-reactive memory T cells took part in the SARS-CoV-2 response.

The V gene is TRBV7-9 and the J gene is TRBJ1-4; a confident D gene designation cannot be given. Sequencing was done on a sample of PBMCs or a T cell subset sorted from them (not recorded which). The clonotype comes from an adult who had mild COVID-19 (a few samples of this study predate the infection). The sample titles of this study are shuffled in the database, so cell type and time point are left out. The CDR3 reads CASSLDWAREKLFF. The nucleotide sequence is given as TGTGCCAGCAGCTTAGATTGGGCTAGGGAAAAACTGTTTTTT.